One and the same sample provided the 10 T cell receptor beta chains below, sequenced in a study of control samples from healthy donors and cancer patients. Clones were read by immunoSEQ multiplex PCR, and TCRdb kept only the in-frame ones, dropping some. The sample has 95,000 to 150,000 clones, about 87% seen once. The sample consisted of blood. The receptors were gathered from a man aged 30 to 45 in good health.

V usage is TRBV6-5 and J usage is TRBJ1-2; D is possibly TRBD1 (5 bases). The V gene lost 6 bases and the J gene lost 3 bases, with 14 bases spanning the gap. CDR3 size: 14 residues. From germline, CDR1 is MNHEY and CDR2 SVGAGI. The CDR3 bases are TGTGCCAGCAGCAGGGACGGGGCTGACTATGGCTACACCTTC. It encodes CASSRDGADYGYTF.

The chain's CDR3 is CASSPDFSGNTIYF. In DNA, the CDR3 is TGTGCCAGCTCACCAGACTTCTCTGGAAACACCATATATTTT. The rearrangement joins TRBV18 to TRBJ1-3; D gene ambiguous. This CDR3 contains 14 residues. CDR1 is KGHSH and CDR2 is LQKENI in the germline V gene. Trimming left V 2 bases short and J 0 bases short, with 5 bases between.

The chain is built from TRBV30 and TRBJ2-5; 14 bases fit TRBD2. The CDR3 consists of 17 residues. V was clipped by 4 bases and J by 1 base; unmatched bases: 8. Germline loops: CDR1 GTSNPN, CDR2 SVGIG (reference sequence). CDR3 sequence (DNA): TGTGCCTGGACGACTAGCGGGGGGGATTATACCCAAGAGACCCAGTACTTC. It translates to CAWTTSGGDYTQETQYF. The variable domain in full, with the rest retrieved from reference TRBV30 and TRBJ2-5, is SQTIHQWPATLVQPVGSPLSLECTVEGTSNPNLYWYRQAAGRGLQLLFYSVGIGQISSEVPQNLSASRPQDRQFILSSKKLLLSDSGFYLCAWTTSGGDYTQETQYFGPGTRLLVL.

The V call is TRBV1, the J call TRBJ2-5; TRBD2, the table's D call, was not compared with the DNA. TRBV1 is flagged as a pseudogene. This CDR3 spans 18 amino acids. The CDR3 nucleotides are TGCACCAGCAGCCGATCAGGACTAGCGGGGGGCTGCCAAGAGACCCAGTACTTC. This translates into CTSSRSGLAGGCQETQYF.

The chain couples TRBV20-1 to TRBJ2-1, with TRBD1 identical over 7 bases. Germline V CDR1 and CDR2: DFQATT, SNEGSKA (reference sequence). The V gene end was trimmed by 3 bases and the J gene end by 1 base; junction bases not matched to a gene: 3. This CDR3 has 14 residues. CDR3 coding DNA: TGCAGTGCTAGTGGGGACAGTTCCTACAATGAGCAGTTCTTC. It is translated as CSASGDSSYNEQFF.

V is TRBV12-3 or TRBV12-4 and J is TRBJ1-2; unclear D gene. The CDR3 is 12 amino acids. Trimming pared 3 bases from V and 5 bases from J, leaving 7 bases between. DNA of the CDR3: TGTGCCAGCAGTTTCAGTGGGTATGGCTACACCTTC. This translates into CASSFSGYGYTF.

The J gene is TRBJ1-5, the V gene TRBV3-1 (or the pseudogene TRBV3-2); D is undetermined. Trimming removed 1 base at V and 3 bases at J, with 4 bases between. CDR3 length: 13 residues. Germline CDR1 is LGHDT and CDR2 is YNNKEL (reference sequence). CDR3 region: CASSQVANQPQHF. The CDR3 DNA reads TGTGCCAGCAGCCAAGTGGCCAATCAGCCCCAGCATTTT.

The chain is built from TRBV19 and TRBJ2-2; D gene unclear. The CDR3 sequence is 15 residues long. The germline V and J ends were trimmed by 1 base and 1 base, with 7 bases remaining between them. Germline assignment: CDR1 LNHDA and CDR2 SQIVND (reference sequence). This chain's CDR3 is CASSIVPMNTGELFF. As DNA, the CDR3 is TGTGCCAGTAGTATAGTCCCGATGAACACCGGGGAGCTGTTTTTT.

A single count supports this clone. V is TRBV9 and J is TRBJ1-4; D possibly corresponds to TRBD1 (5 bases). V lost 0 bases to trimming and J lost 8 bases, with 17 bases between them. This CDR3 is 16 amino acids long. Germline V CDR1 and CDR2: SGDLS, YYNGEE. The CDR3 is CASSVATGWGSEKLFF. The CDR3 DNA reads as TGTGCCAGCAGCGTAGCTACCGGATGGGGCAGCGAAAAACTGTTTTTT. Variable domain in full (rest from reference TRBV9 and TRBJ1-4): DSGVTQTPKHLITATGQRVTLRCSPRSGDLSVYWYQQSLDQGLQFLIQYYNGEERAKGNILERFSAQQFPDLHSELNLSSLELGDSALYFCASSVATGWGSEKLFFGSGTQLSVL.

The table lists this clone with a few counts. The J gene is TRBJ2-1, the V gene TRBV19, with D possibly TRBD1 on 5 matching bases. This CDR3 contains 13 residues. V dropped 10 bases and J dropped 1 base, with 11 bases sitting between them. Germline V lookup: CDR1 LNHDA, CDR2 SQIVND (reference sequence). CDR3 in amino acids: CATSGNSYNEQFF. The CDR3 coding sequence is TGTGCCACCTCAGGGAATTCCTACAATGAGCAGTTCTTC.